The T cell receptor beta chain described here comes from a study of shared clonotypes between healthy human individuals. Naive CD8 isolation took CD45RO-negative cells positively selected for CCR7 and excluded terminally differentiated effector memory CD45RA+ cells. Germline loops: CDR1 MDHEN, CDR2 SYDVKM. CDR3 length: 19 residues. The V gene lost 6 bases and the J gene lost 4 bases, with 28 bases spanning the gap. Methods used by the authors: ImmunoSEQ output lacked quality scores and full-length reads, limiting matched filtering. Sequenced by immunoSEQ multiplex PCR; TCRdb stores in-frame clones only, minus some. D and trimming were read from the DNA, whereas the V and J calls and clone size are those reported in that table. This sample yields roughly 810,000 clones, of which about 96% are seen a single time; less than 0.3% belongs to the top ten.

Input material: naive CD8+ T cells sorted from blood. The V gene is TRBV28, the J gene TRBJ1-5; perhaps TRBD1 as D (5 bases). This receptor was obtained from a man in his thirties or forties in good health. CDR3 loop: CASRRVWGLGDEPNQPQHF. The CDR3 DNA reads TGTGCCAGCAGACGGGTATGGGGCCTGGGAGATGAACCAAATCAGCCCCAGCATTTT.